The sequence of this T cell receptor (beta chain) was determined in a study of blood T cells in healthy people across ages. Using a J-beta primer mix together with a sample-barcoded 5' primer, a second PCR was run for roughly 7 to 11 cycles. TCRdb re-called the 5' RACE reads with MiXCR, one entry per CDR3 protein. The table includes 700,000 to 850,000 distinct CDR3 sequences, 53% detected once. The CDR3 sequence is 13 residues long. The V end lost 3 bases, the J end lost 2 bases, and 11 bases lay between the germline ends. Germline loops: CDR1 DFQATT, CDR2 SNEGSKA (reference sequence). This chain joins TRBV20-1 and TRBJ2-7, with a weak D call TRBD1 (5 bases). The sequence was obtained from a man at least 80 years old in good health. Sequenced sample: blood. The DNA of the CDR3 is TGCAGTGCTAGCAGGGTCCCAACCTACGAGCAGTACTTC. It is translated as CSASRVPTYEQYF.